Detailed here is one T cell receptor (beta chain). No antigen is known for it. This may stem from a read error, because a much larger clone lies one nucleotide away. The data are from a study of breast tumors, draining lymph nodes, adjacent tissues. General study results and limits: Tumor T cell lymph node origin was a supported hypothesis, not proven. Tumor TCR diversity was below lymph nodes but above nontumor tissue. Luminal-like breast cancer showed significantly higher tumor–nontumor repertoire similarity than basal-like.

One entry per CDR3 protein results from TCRdb running MiXCR on the multiplex PCR reads. The repertoire holds around 130,000 distinct CDR3 sequences, with less than 35% as singletons. CDR3 length: 15 residues. Deletions cut 5 bases from V and 1 base from J, with 14 bases between. Germline loops: CDR1 MNHNS, CDR2 SASEGT. Breast cancer patients provided tissue from their axillary draining lymph nodes. This TCR was recovered from a female donor with breast cancer. Some clones in this sample may be carry-over from other donors' samples. This chain joins TRBV6-1 and TRBJ1-2; D is unresolved. The source material was axillary lymph node tissue. The CDR3 DNA follows: TGTGCCAGCAGTCGGATGGGGAATCATAACTATGGCTACACCTTC. It yields the protein CASSRMGNHNYGYTF.